The subject of this entry is one T cell receptor beta chain. The length of the CDR3 is 14 residues. Germline-derived CDR1 and CDR2 are SEHNR and FQNEAQ (reference sequence). Trimming took 5 bases from V and 8 from J; bases not matched to a gene: 6. This record belongs to a study of CD8 T cells in Susac syndrome. It was with random hexamers that roughly 0.45 to 1 ug RNA was reverse transcribed. TCRdb recomputed calls from the immunoSEQ multiplex PCR reads with MiXCR, one row per CDR3 protein. Of 100,000 or so distinct CDR3 sequences listed, about 90% were seen once; the top ten hold more than 0.13%. V is TRBV7-9 and J is TRBJ2-1; TRBD1 agrees at 10 bases. The sample consisted of CD4+ T cells from PBMCs. This sequence was found in a human donor in good health. CDR3 loop: CASSPGQGKDEQFF. DNA of the CDR3: TGTGCCAGCAGCCCGGGACAGGGGAAGGATGAGCAGTTCTTC.